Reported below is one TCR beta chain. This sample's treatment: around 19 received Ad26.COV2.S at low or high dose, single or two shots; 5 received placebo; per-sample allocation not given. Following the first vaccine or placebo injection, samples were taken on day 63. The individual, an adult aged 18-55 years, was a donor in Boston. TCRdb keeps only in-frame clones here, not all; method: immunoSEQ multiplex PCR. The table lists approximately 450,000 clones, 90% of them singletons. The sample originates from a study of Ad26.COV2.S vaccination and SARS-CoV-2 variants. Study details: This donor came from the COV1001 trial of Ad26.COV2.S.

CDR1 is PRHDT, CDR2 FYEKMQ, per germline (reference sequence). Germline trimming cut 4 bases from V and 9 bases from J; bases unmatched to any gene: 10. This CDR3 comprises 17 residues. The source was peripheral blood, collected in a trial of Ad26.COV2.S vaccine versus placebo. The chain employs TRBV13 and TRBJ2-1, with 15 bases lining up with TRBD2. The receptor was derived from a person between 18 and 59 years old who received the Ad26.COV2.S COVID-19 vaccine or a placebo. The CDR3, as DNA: TGTGCCAGCAGCTCCGTCGGGACTAGCGGGAGGTCGGGTGAGCAGTTCTTC. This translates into CASSSVGTSGRSGEQFF.